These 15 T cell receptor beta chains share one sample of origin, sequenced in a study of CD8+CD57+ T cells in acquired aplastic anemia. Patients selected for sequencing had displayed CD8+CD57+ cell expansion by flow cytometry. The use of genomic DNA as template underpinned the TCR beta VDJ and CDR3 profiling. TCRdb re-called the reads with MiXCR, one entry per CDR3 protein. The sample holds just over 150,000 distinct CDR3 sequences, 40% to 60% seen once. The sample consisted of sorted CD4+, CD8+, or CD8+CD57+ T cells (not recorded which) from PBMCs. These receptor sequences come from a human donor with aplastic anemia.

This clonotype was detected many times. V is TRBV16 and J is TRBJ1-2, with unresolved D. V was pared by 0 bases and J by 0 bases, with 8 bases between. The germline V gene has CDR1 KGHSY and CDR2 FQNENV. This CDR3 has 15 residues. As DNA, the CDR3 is TGTGCCAGCAGCCAATCAGGCACATCTAACTATGGCTACACCTTC. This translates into CASSQSGTSNYGYTF.

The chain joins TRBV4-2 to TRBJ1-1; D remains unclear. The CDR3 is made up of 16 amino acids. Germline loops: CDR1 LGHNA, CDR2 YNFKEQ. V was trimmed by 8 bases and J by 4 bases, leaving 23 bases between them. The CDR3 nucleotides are TGTGCCAGCGGCCCCCCGGTACGTAAGCGAGGCACTGAAGCTTTCTTT. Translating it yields CASGPPVRKRGTEAFF.

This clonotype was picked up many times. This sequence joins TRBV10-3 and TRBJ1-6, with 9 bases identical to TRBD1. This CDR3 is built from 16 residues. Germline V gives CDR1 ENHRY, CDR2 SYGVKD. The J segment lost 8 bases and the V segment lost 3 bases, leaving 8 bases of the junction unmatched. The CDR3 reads CAISDPQGALDSPLHF. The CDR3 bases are TGTGCCATCAGTGACCCACAGGGGGCATTAGATTCACCCCTCCACTTT.

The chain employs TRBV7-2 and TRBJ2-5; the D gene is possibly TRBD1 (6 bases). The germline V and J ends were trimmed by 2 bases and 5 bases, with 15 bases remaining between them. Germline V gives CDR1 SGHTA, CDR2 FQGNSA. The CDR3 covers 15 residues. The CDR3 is CASSLTMGAKETQYF. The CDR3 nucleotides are TGTGCCAGCAGCTTAACGATGGGGGCCAAGGAGACCCAGTACTTC.

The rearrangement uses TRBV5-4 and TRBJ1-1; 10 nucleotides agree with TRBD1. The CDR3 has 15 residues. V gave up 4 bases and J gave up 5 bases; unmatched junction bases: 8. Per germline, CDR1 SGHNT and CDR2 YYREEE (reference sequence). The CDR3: CASSIRTGGETEAFF. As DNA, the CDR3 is TGTGCCAGCAGCATAAGGACAGGGGGGGAGACTGAAGCTTTCTTT. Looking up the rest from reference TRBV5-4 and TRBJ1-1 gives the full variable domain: ETGVTQSPTHLIKTRGQQVTLRCSSQSGHNTVSWYQQALGQGPQFIFQYYREEENGRGNFPPRFSGLQFPNYSSELNVNALELDDSALYLCASSIRTGGETEAFFGQGTRLTVV.

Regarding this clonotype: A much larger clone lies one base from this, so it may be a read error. This CDR3 reads CASSQGREETQYF. CDR3 nucleotide sequence: TGTGCCAGCAGCCAAGGTAGAGAAGAGACCCAGTACTTC. The V gene is TRBV3-1, the J gene TRBJ2-5, with no clear D. CDR1 is LGHDT, CDR2 YNNKEL, per germline (reference sequence). Trimming cost V 1 base and J 3 bases, with 6 bases left between them. The CDR3 totals 13 residues.

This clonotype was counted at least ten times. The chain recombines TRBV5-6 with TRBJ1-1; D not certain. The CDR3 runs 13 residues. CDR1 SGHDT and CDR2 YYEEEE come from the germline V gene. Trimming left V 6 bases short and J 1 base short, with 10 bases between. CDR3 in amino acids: CASTPLENTEAFF. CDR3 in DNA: TGTGCCAGCACCCCTTTAGAGAACACTGAAGCTTTCTTT.

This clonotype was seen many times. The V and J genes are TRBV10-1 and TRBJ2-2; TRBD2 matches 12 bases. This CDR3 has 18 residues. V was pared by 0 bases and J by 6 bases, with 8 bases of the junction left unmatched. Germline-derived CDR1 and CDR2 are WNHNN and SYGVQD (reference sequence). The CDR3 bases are TGCGCCAGCAGTGAGTCGGGGGAGACTAGCGGGAGTCCCGGGGAGCTGTTTTTT. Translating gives CASSESGETSGSPGELFF.

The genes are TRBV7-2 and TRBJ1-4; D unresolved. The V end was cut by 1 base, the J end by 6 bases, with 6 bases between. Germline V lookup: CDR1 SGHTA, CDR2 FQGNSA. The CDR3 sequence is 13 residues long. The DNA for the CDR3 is TGTGCCAGCAGCTTAGGGATTTATGAAAAACTGTTTTTT. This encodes CASSLGIYEKLFF. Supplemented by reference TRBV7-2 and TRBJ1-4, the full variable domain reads GAGVSQSPSNKVTEKGKDVELRCDPISGHTALYWYRQSLGQGLEFLIYFQGNSAPDKSGLPSDRFSAERTGGSVSTLTIQRTQQEDSAVYLCASSLGIYEKLFFGSGTQLSVL.

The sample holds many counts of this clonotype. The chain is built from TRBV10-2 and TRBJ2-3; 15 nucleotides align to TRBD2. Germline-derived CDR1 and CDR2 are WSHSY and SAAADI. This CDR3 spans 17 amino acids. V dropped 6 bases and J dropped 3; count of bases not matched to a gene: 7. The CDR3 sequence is CASRRTSGRAPTDTQYF. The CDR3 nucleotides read TGCGCCAGCAGGAGGACTAGCGGGAGGGCCCCAACAGATACGCAGTATTTT.

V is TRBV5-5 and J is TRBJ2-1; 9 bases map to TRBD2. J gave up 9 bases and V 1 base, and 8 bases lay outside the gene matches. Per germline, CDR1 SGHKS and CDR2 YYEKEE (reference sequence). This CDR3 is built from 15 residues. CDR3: CASSLISGSMGEQFF. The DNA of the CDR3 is TGTGCCAGCAGCTTGATTAGCGGGAGTATGGGTGAGCAGTTCTTC.

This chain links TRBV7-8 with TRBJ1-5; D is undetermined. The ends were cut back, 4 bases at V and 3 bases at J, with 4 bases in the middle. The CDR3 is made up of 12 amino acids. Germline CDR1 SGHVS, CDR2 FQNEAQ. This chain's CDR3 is CASSSNNQPQHF. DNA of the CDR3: TGTGCCAGCAGCTCGAACAATCAGCCCCAGCATTTT.

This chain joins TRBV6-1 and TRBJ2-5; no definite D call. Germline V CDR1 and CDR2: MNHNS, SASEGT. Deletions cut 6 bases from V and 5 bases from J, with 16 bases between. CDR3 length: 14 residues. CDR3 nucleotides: TGTGCCAGCAGCGCACTTAGTTTGAGCGAGACCCAGTACTTC. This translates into CASSALSLSETQYF.

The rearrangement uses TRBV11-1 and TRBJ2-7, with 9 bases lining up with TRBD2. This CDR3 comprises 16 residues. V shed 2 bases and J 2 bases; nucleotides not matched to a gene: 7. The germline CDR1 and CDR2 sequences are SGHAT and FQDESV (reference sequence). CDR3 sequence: CASSLSLGLAAYEQYF. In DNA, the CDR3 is TGTGCCAGCAGCTTATCCCTGGGACTAGCCGCCTACGAGCAGTACTTC.

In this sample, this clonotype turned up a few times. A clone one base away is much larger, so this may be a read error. Here the CDR3 reads CASSQERAELFF. Here the CDR3 DNA reads TGCGCCAGCAGCCAAGAACGAGCGGAGCTGTTTTTT. V is TRBV7-2 and J is TRBJ2-2; no reliable D call. The germline V gene has CDR1 SGHTA and CDR2 FQGNSA. CDR3 length equals 12 residues. The variable domain in full, completed from reference TRBV7-2 and TRBJ2-2, reads GAGVSQSPSNKVTEKGKDVELRCDPISGHTALYWYRQSLGQGLEFLIYFQGNSAPDKSGLPSDRFSAERTGGSVSTLTIQRTQQEDSAVYLCASSQERAELFFGEGSRLTVL.